Detailed here is one TCR beta chain. In the original processing: Nucleated cell number was recorded as an estimate derived from reference gene primer amplification. The assay was immunoSEQ multiplex PCR, and TCRdb's table has in-frame clones only and misses some. V, J and clone size derive from that table, while D and trimming were established from the DNA sequence. The sample has under 300,000 clones; 87% are singletons. The ends were cut back, 4 bases at V and 8 bases at J, with 12 bases in the middle. Germline loops: CDR1 SGHRS, CDR2 YFSETQ. The CDR3 totals 12 residues. These data are taken from a study of blood T cell repertoires in COVID-19. In the study overall: Specimens from acute and convalescent COVID-19 originated in the United States, Italy and Spain. In each case, the material was cDNA or gDNA derived from T cells, B-cell-depleted T cells, or PBMCs.

What was sequenced was PBMCs or T cells enriched from blood (not recorded which). The chain employs TRBV5-1 and TRBJ1-2; perhaps TRBD1 as D (6 bases). This receptor was identified in a woman younger than 45 with acute COVID-19. CDR3 sequence reads: CASSDQGHGYTF. CDR3 DNA sequence: TGCGCCAGCAGCGACCAGGGACACGGCTACACCTTC.